The 6 T cell receptor beta chains given below trace back to one sample, sequenced in a study of CD8 T cell repertoires and HIV-1 epitope variants. Their specific antigens are unknown. Assay: immunoSEQ multiplex PCR; the TCRdb copy retains only in-frame clones and omits some. The table shows roughly 5,400 clones, with about 70% occurring only once. Sequenced input: cultured CD8+ T cells derived from PBMCs. The receptors shown here come from a male donor with HIV.

The chain uses TRBV27 and TRBJ2-1; no reliable D call. The CDR3 length is 15 residues. The V end was cut by 5 bases, the J end by 3 bases, with 14 bases between. The V gene's germline CDR1 is MNHEY and CDR2 SMNVEV (reference sequence). DNA for the CDR3: TGTGCCAGCAGTAAAGCCAGAGCTAACTACAATGAGCAGTTCTTC. It encodes CASSKARANYNEQFF.

The chain recombines TRBV9 with TRBJ2-1, with TRBD2 identical over 9 bases. Germline-derived CDR1 and CDR2 are SGDLS and YYNGEE. The CDR3 runs to 14 residues. V trimming: 2 bases; J trimming: 7 bases; junction bases outside the gene matches: 4. The DNA for the CDR3 is TGTGCCAGCAGCGTGCGGGGGGGATTTAATGAGCAGTTCTTC. Protein: CASSVRGGFNEQFF.

The chain couples TRBV5-5 to TRBJ1-6; D is unclear. CDR1 is SGHKS, CDR2 YYEKEE, per germline (reference sequence). V lost 7 bases, J lost 8 bases, and 10 bases lay in between. The CDR3 is 12 amino acids. CDR3 in DNA: TGTGCCAGCCGTTGGATGGATTCACCCCTCCACTTT. This sequence encodes CASRWMDSPLHF.

This clone has only a few counts. This chain uses TRBV19 with TRBJ1-1, with D tentatively TRBD1 (5 bases). This CDR3 is 16 amino acids long. Germline lookup yields CDR1 LNHDA and CDR2 SQIVND (reference sequence). The V end lost 5 bases, the J end lost 5 bases, and 21 bases lay between the germline ends. The CDR3 DNA follows: TGTGCCAGTAGTCGCGGGACTAGGAGGGGAAGTACTGAAGCTTTCTTT. This sequence encodes CASSRGTRRGSTEAFF.

Written as DNA, the CDR3 is TGTGCCAGCAGCTTAGTCATAGAGCCGCAGGGGGGAAACACCATATATTTT. Translating it yields CASSLVIEPQGGNTIYF. The chain combines TRBV7-8 with TRBJ1-3; a possible D gene is TRBD1 (6 bases). Per the germline V gene, CDR1 is SGHVS and CDR2 is FQNEAQ. The CDR3 loop spans 17 amino acids. Trimming removed 1 base at V and 4 bases at J, with 17 bases between.

This clone was seen more than once but under ten times. The chain uses TRBV30 and TRBJ1-5; the D is unclear. Between the trimmed V and J ends, which lost 0 bases and 8 bases, there was a span of 17 bases. CDR3 size: 15 residues. Germline CDR1 GTSNPN, CDR2 SVGIG (reference sequence). CDR3 sequence: CAWSVGPSSWEPQHF. The CDR3 DNA is TGTGCCTGGAGTGTAGGACCTTCTTCGTGGGAGCCCCAGCATTTT.